Listed below are T cell receptor beta chains from one sample, sequenced in a study of T cell responses to AZD1222 COVID-19 vaccine. The method was immunoSEQ multiplex PCR; TCRdb's version includes in-frame clones alone and lacks a portion of them. Among 100,000 to 150,000 clones listed, around 92% were seen once. The material sequenced was peripheral blood, taken on day 0 of AZD1222 vaccination. Receptors originate from an adult in good health. Each CDR3 is given with its conserved first and last residue. A D gene is named only where the DNA matches it firmly. Only part of the rows carry a size: once, few, many, or a class if the clone is expanded.

TGTGCCATCACTGCAGGGGCCTCGGACGAGCAGTACTTC CAITAGASDEQYF TRBJ2-7 NA TRBV10-3 NA
TGCAGCGTTGAAGATAGGGCGGCCTCTAACTATGGCTACACCTTC CSVEDRAASNYGYTF TRBJ1-2 NA TRBV29-1 NA
TGTGCCAGCAGTTTGGCGGAAACAGATACGCAGTATTTT CASSLAETDTQYF TRBJ2-3 NA TRBV12-3/TRBV12-4 NA
TGTGCCAGCAGCATGGACATTTCTAACTATGGCTACACCTTC CASSMDISNYGYTF TRBJ1-2 NA TRBV5-5 NA
TGCGCCAGCAGCCGCTCCACAGGGAGGACCTACGAGCAGTACTTC CASSRSTGRTYEQYF TRBJ2-7 NA TRBV4-1 NA
TGCGCCTCCTCTAGGCCAGTTTTCTCCTACGAGCAGTACTTC CASSRPVFSYEQYF TRBJ2-7 NA TRBV23-1 NA
TGTGCCATCAGTTCCGGGACAACGGAGCAGTTCTTC CAISSGTTEQFF TRBJ2-1 NA TRBV10-3 NA
TGTGCCATCAGGTCGGACGTAGCCACCGGGGAGCTGTTTTTT CAIRSDVATGELFF TRBJ2-2 NA TRBV10-3 NA
TGTGCCAGCAGTCGCCCTAGCGTCACCACAGATACGCAGTATTTT CASSRPSVTTDTQYF TRBJ2-3 NA TRBV2 NA
TGCGCCAGCAGCTTGGCACCAGGGGGCGCAGGGGCCAACGTCCTGACTTTC CASSLAPGGAGANVLTF TRBJ2-6 NA TRBV5-1 TRBD1
TGTGCCAGCAGCTTCGTCGCTAGCGGGAGGGCCGAGACCCAGTACTTC CASSFVASGRAETQYF TRBJ2-5 NA TRBV5-5 TRBD2
TGCGCCAGCAGCTTGGGACAGGGGTTCGGAGAGACCCAGTACTTC CASSLGQGFGETQYF TRBJ2-5 NA TRBV5-1 TRBD1
TGTGCCAGCAGGTACTCTGCAGGGTACGATGGCTACACCTTC CASRYSAGYDGYTF TRBJ1-2 NA TRBV6-5 NA
TGTGCCAGCAGCTTAGGCTCTGGCGGGAGGGCTGACAATGAGCAGTTCTTC CASSLGSGGRADNEQFF TRBJ2-1 NA TRBV11-3 TRBD2
TGTGCCAGCAGCTTGGGGTTTGCGGGCGGCACAGATACGCAGTATTTT CASSLGFAGGTDTQYF TRBJ2-3 NA TRBV5-6 NA
TGTGCCAGCAGTTACTCCTCACAGGGCTACGAGCAGTACTTC CASSYSSQGYEQYF TRBJ2-7 few TRBV6-6 NA
TGTGCCAGCAGTTTTAACAGGGGGCGCACAGATACGCAGTATTTT CASSFNRGRTDTQYF TRBJ2-3 NA TRBV28 TRBD1
TGCGCCAGCAGCTATGACAGTCCTTCTAACACTGAAGCTTTCTTT CASSYDSPSNTEAFF TRBJ1-1 NA TRBV5-1 NA
TGCAGCGTCGTTGTCCGGGGGAGCACTGAAGCTTTCTTT CSVVVRGSTEAFF TRBJ1-1 few TRBV29-1 NA
TGTGCCAGCAGTTTACTTGGACAGAATGAGCAGTTCTTC CASSLLGQNEQFF TRBJ2-1 NA TRBV12-3/TRBV12-4 NA
TGTGCCAGCTCACCAGCCGGGACAGACTATCTGTACTTC CASSPAGTDYLYF TRBJ2-7 NA TRBV18 TRBD1
TGTGCCAGTAGGCGAAACTCCGGGACAGGGACGTACGAGCAGTACTTC CASRRNSGTGTYEQYF TRBJ2-7 NA TRBV19 TRBD1
TGTGCCAGCAGGTTAAGGGGTGGGCAAGAGACCCAGTACTTC CASRLRGGQETQYF TRBJ2-5 NA TRBV6-5 NA
TGTGCCACCAGTAAGGAGTTCCTCTACAATGAGCAGTTCTTC CATSKEFLYNEQFF TRBJ2-1 once TRBV24-1 NA
TGTGCCAGCAGTGAAGATAGGGGACAGCAAGAGACCCAGTACTTC CASSEDRGQQETQYF TRBJ2-5 once TRBV6-1 TRBD1
TGCAGCGCTGAAGATACCTACGAGCAGTACTTC CSAEDTYEQYF TRBJ2-7 NA TRBV29-1 NA
TGTGCCAGCAGTTTAATCTGGAAAAGGCAGTTCTTC CASSLIWKRQFF TRBJ2-1 NA TRBV11-2 NA
TGCGCCAGCAGCCCCGGAACCAGGCCGGCTCAAGAGACCCAGTACTTC CASSPGTRPAQETQYF TRBJ2-5 once TRBV5-1 NA
TGTGCCAGCAGTTACTTGGCGACAGGGTCTGAAGCTTTCTTT CASSYLATGSEAFF TRBJ1-1 NA TRBV6-5 TRBD1
TGTGCCAGCAGCTTAATAGCGGGTGGTTACAATGAGCAGTTCTTC CASSLIAGGYNEQFF TRBJ2-1 NA TRBV7-3 TRBD2
TGTGCCAGCAACCCTGTAGCGGCTGAATCCTACGAGCAGTACTTC CASNPVAAESYEQYF TRBJ2-7 NA TRBV6-5 NA
TGCGCCAGCAGCCAAGATTTACACATTCGAAACTATGGCTACACCTTC CASSQDLHIRNYGYTF TRBJ1-2 NA TRBV4-1 NA
TGCGCCAGCAGCGTGGACCCCGGGACCGGGGAGCTGTTTTTT CASSVDPGTGELFF TRBJ2-2 NA TRBV5-1 NA
TGTGCCTGGAGCACAGGGAGGTCCACTGAAGCTTTCTTT CAWSTGRSTEAFF TRBJ1-1 once TRBV30 NA
TGTGCCAGCAGCCCGGGGGCAGCTAACACTGAAGCTTTCTTT CASSPGAANTEAFF TRBJ1-1 NA TRBV7-8 NA
TGTGCCACCAGCAGGCGACAGGGGATGAACACTGAAGCTTTCTTT CATSRRQGMNTEAFF TRBJ1-1 NA TRBV15 TRBD1
TGCGCCAGCAGCCAAGGTGGTGCGAGGGAGACCCAGTACTTC CASSQGGARETQYF TRBJ2-5 NA TRBV4-1 NA
TGCGCCAGCAGCTTGACGGACAGGGGTTATGGCTACACCTTC CASSLTDRGYGYTF TRBJ1-2 NA TRBV5-1 TRBD1
TGTGCCAGCAGCCAAGATTATGGGAACATGGGGACTAATGAAAAACTGTTTTTT CASSQDYGNMGTNEKLFF TRBJ1-4 NA TRBV4-2 NA
TGTGCCAGCAGTGCAGACAGTAATAGCAATCAGCCCCAGCATTTT CASSADSNSNQPQHF TRBJ1-5 NA TRBV2 NA
TGTGCCAGCAGTTACTCGAGGCGGCGGAGCAATCAGCCCCAGCATTTT CASSYSRRRSNQPQHF TRBJ1-5 NA TRBV6-6 NA
TGCGCCAGCAGCCAGGGGGACACTGAAGCTTTCTTT CASSQGDTEAFF TRBJ1-1 NA TRBV5-1 TRBD1
TGTGCCAGCAGCTTAGTCATGGGCACAGGACTAGCGGGAGGATACGAGCAGTACTTC CASSLVMGTGLAGGYEQYF TRBJ2-7 NA TRBV5-6 TRBD2
TGTGCCAGCTCACCCTCGTGGGGGGAGAATTCACCCCTCCACTTT CASSPSWGENSPLHF TRBJ1-6 NA TRBV18 NA
TGCAGCGTTGGTAAGGGTTACACTGAAGCTTTCTTT CSVGKGYTEAFF TRBJ1-1 NA TRBV29-1 NA
TGTGCCAGCAGTTTCTTCAGTACCTCCTATGGCTACACCTTC CASSFFSTSYGYTF TRBJ1-2 once TRBV28 NA
TGCGCCAGCAGCTTGGGCGCCAGAGAGACCCAGTACTTC CASSLGARETQYF TRBJ2-5 NA TRBV5-1 NA
TGTGCCAGCAGCCGAAGACTAGCGGGAGTGTCCACAGATACGCAGTATTTT CASSRRLAGVSTDTQYF TRBJ2-3 NA TRBV14 TRBD2
TGTGCCAGCAGCCCCATAGGGGCTAGCTACGAGCAGTACTTC CASSPIGASYEQYF TRBJ2-7 NA TRBV4-2 NA